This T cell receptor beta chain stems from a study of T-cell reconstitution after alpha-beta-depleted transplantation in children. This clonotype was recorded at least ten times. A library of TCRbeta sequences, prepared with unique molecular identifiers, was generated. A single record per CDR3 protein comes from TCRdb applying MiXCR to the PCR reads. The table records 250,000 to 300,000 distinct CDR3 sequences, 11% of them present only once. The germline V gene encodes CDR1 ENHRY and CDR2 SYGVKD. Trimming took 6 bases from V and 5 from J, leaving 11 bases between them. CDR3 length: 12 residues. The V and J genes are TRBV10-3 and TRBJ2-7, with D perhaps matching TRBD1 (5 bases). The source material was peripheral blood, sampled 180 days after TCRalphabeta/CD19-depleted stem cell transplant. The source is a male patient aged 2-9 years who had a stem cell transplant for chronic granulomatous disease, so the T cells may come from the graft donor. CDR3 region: CAISSTENEQYF. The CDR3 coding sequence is TGTGCCATCAGCTCGACAGAAAACGAGCAGTACTTC.